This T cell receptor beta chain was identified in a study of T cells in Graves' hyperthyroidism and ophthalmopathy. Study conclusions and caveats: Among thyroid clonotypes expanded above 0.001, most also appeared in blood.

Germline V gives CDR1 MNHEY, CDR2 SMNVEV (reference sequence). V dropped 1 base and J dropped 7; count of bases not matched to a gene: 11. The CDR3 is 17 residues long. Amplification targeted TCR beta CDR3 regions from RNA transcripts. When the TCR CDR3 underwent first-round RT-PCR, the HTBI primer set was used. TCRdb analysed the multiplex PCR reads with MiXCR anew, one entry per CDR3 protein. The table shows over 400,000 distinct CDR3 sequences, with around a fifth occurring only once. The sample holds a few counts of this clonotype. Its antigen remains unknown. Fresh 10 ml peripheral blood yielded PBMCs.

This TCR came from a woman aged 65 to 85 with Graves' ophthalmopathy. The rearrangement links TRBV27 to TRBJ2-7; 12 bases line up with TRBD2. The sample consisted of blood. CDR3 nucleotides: TGTGCCAGCAGTTTATTACGGCTAGCGGGAGGGCCTAGAGAGCAGTACTTC. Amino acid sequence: CASSLLRLAGGPREQYF.